This T cell receptor beta chain was captured in a study of shared clonotypes between healthy human individuals. The repertoire was sequenced with immunoSEQ multiplex PCR; TCRdb's copy has only in-frame clones and lacks some. The table includes hundreds of thousands of clones, about 82% detected once. Germline CDR1 and CDR2: MRHNA and SNTAGT. CDR3 length equals 17 residues. V shed 4 bases, J shed 4 bases, and the junction held 12 bases outside the gene matches. This sequence was found in a woman aged 40 to 49 in good health. Some clones in this sample may be carry-over from other donors' samples. The gene calls are TRBV6-4 and TRBJ2-3; 9 positions agree with TRBD2. Input material: PBMCs. CDR3 sequence reads: CASSAEGGLAIPDTQYF. CDR3 in DNA: TGTGCCAGCAGTGCCGAGGGAGGACTAGCGATCCCAGATACGCAGTATTTT.